The 20 T cell receptor beta chains reported below all come from one sample, sequenced in a study of tissue T cells after allogeneic stem cell transplantation. Only in-frame clones appear in the TCRdb table, and some are missing; sequencing was by immunoSEQ multiplex PCR. The data contain approximately 2,600 clones, around 49% of them singletons. The time point is: mouse harvest day 14 after allogeneic transplant. The graft held 10^6 splenic CD5+ T cells and 10^7 T-cell-depleted bone marrow cells. The specimen sequenced was gut tissue. The receptors derive from a female BALB/c mouse given C57BL/6 T cells with graft-versus-host disease after an allogeneic hematopoietic cell transplant.

Concerning this clone: Germline and genes: mouse. Coverage ceases 1 residue before the CDR3 finishes, and the germline J gene fills in the end. The genes are TRBV3 and TRBJ2-2; D perhaps matches TRBD1 (6 bases). Germline lookup yields CDR1 SNHLY and CDR2 FYNGKV (reference sequence). The CDR3 runs to 13 residues. V was clipped by 6 bases and J by 3 bases, with 8 bases between them. The chain's CDR3 is CASRRTDTGQLYF. The CDR3 bases that were read are TGTGCCAGCAGGCGGACAGACACCGGGCAGCTCTAC.

Concerning this clone itself: Gene names and germline match the mouse. Read coverage stops 1 residue before the CDR3 terminus; the germline J gene supplies the remainder. This chain joins TRBV26 and TRBJ1-6; D is undetermined. TRBJ1-6 is treated as an ORF (open reading frame) with a function not yet certain. Trimming stripped 1 base from V and 5 bases from J, with 3 bases between. The CDR3 runs 13 residues. The V gene's germline CDR1 is KGHPV and CDR2 FQNQEV (reference sequence). CDR3 bases read: TGTGCCAGCAGTCTGTGGGATAATTCGCCCCTCTAC. Translating it yields CASSLWDNSPLY. The full CDR3 protein is CASSLWDNSPLYF.

This clone has a single count. Gene names are the mouse ones. The CDR3 goes on 1 residue after the read ends, and that part is filled in from the germline J gene. The V and J genes are TRBV5 and TRBJ2-7, with 11 bases lining up with TRBD2. The CDR3 length is 13 residues. In germline, CDR1 is LGHNA, CDR2 YNLKQL (reference sequence). V lost 4 bases to trimming and J lost 4 bases; unmatched junction nucleotides: 0. CDR3 bases read: TGTGCCAGCAGCCGGGACTGGGGGTATGAACAGTAC. Its protein is CASSRDWGYEQY. The whole CDR3 sequence is CASSRDWGYEQYF.

Concerning this clone: Here the gene names and germline are mouse. The read ends 1 residue shy of where the CDR3 ends; the end is completed using the germline J gene. The V gene is TRBV1, the J gene TRBJ2-5; TRBD1 matches 7 bases. The V gene's germline CDR1 is NSQYPW and CDR2 LRSPGD (reference sequence). This CDR3 region has 14 residues. Trimming removed 2 bases from V and 7 bases from J; junction bases left unmatched: 6. Incomplete CDR3 DNA: TGCACCTGCAGTGCAAGGGACAGCCAGAACACCCAGTAC. Its protein product is CTCSARDSQNTQY. The whole CDR3 region reads CTCSARDSQNTQYF.

In this sample, this clone is large. Mouse names are used for the genes. The observed sequence ends 1 residue before the CDR3 terminus, with the missing tail filled in from the germline J gene. The chain couples TRBV5 to TRBJ2-1; 8 nucleotides match TRBD2. After removal of 0 bases from V and 7 bases from J, the junction contained 2 bases not matched to a gene. Germline values: CDR1 LGHNA, CDR2 YNLKQL (reference sequence). This CDR3 is built from 14 residues. The CDR3 DNA, read in part, is TGTGCCAGCAGCCAAGAGGGGGGGGGCGCTGAGCAGTTC. Encoded protein: CASSQEGGGAEQF. The complete CDR3 sequence is CASSQEGGGAEQFF.

In the case of this clone: Germline and genes: mouse. The read gets to within 1 residue of the CDR3 end, and the germline J gene fills in the rest. The chain carries TRBV12-1 and TRBJ2-7; 10 nucleotides align to TRBD2. This CDR3 region has 14 residues. Germline V gene data show CDR1 as SGHSN and CDR2 as HYEKVE. V shed 4 bases and J 2 bases; nucleotides not matched to a gene: 4. The CDR3 bases that were read are TGTGCCAGCTCACGGGACTGGGGACCCTATGAACAGTAC. This sequence encodes CASSRDWGPYEQY. The full-length CDR3 reads as CASSRDWGPYEQYF.

On this clone: Gene names denote mouse genes. The read is 1 residue too short to cover the CDR3 end, so that end is filled in from the germline J gene. The chain couples TRBV31 to TRBJ2-3; 8 positions agree with TRBD1. With V trimmed by 3 bases and J by 3 bases, 5 bases remained unmatched. This CDR3 region has 14 residues. Germline CDR1 and CDR2: GKSSPN and SITVG. The part of the CDR3 DNA that was read is TGTGCCTGGAGCCCGCCAGGGGGCGCAGAAACGCTGTAT. It specifies CAWSPPGGAETLY. The complete CDR3 reads CAWSPPGGAETLYF.

This clone was observed a handful of times. Gene labels here are mouse ones. Read coverage stops 1 residue before the CDR3 terminus; the germline J gene supplies the remainder. V usage is TRBV26 and J usage is TRBJ1-1, with a possible D match to TRBD1 (6 bases). The CDR3 is 13 residues long. The ends were cut back, 4 bases at V and 7 bases at J, with 13 bases in the middle. Germline V lookup: CDR1 KGHPV, CDR2 FQNQEV (reference sequence). The CDR3 protein is CASSPSGGGEVFF. CDR3 DNA (partial): TGTGCCAGCAGTCCCAGTGGAGGGGGAGAAGTCTTC.

Remarks on this clone: Gene names and germline refer to mouse. The read halts 1 residue ahead of the CDR3 end, with the missing end drawn from the germline J gene. This specimen includes other DNA sequences encoding the same CDR3. The chain couples TRBV23 to TRBJ2-2; the table names TRBD1, a call not compared with the DNA. The CDR3 is made up of 15 amino acids. Per germline, CDR1 KGHTA and CDR2 FQNQQP. The CDR3 reads CSSSQLQGGTGQLYF. The DNA read from the CDR3 is TGCTCCAGCAGTCAATTACAGGGCGGCACCGGGCAGCTCTAC. Using reference TRBV23 and TRBJ2-2 for the parts outside the CDR3, the full variable domain is DAAVTQKPRYLIKMKGQEAEMKCIPEKGHTAVFWYQQKQSKELKFLIYFQNQQPLDQIDMVKERFSAVCPSSSLCSLGIRTCEAEDSALYLCSSSQLQGGTGQLYFGEGSKLTVL.

On this clone itself: The genes are named according to mouse. The CDR3 end is not reached by the read, which stops 1 residue before it; the germline J gene fills it in. The rearrangement joins TRBV16 to TRBJ2-5; D call uncertain. This CDR3 is 14 amino acids long. Trimming removed 0 bases from V and 4 bases from J, with 8 bases in between. Germline V gene sequence: CDR1 SGHSA, CDR2 FRNQAP. The CDR3 bases that were read are TGTGCAAGCAGCTTAGAGGGGAGCAAAGACACCCAGTAC. As protein: CASSLEGSKDTQY. In full, the CDR3 reads CASSLEGSKDTQYF. Complete variable domain (other parts from reference TRBV16 and TRBJ2-5): NAGVIQTPRHKVTGKGQEATLWCEPISGHSAVFWYRQTIVQGLEFLTYFRNQAPIDDSGMPKERFSAQMPNQSHSTLKIQSTQPQDSAVYLCASSLEGSKDTQYFGPGTRLLVL.

In the case of this clone: Gene names denote mouse genes. The read ends 1 residue before the CDR3 terminus; that terminus is restored from the germline J gene. The chain is built from TRBV3 and TRBJ2-1; no clear D gene. The V gene's germline CDR1 is SNHLY and CDR2 FYNGKV (reference sequence). The CDR3 consists of 14 residues. With 4 bases removed from V and 3 bases from J, the gap between germline ends came to 10 bases. The CDR3 DNA, read in part, is TGTGCCAGCAGCTCCCGGGCCCTCTATGCTGAGCAGTTC. Protein sequence: CASSSRALYAEQF. The entire CDR3 is CASSSRALYAEQFF.

To note about this clone: The gene symbols are mouse symbols. The CDR3 sequence: CASSVQANTEVFF. Partial CDR3 DNA: TGTGCCAGCAGCGTACAGGCAAACACAGAAGTCTTC. The chain carries TRBV26 and TRBJ1-1; perhaps TRBD1 as D (5 bases). Read data end 1 residue before the CDR3 end; the end is taken from the germline J gene. V was shortened by 6 bases and J by 0 bases, with 8 bases between the two germline ends. Germline CDR1 KGHPV, CDR2 FQNQEV (reference sequence). The CDR3 sequence is 13 residues long.

For this clone: Mouse germline and gene names are used. The read terminates 1 residue ahead of where the CDR3 ends, so the germline J gene completes it. V usage is TRBV15 and J usage is TRBJ2-1; D is perhaps TRBD2 (7 bases). Trimming removed 1 base from V and 6 bases from J, with 10 bases in between. Germline CDR1 is SGHND and CDR2 is FRSKSL. This CDR3 is built from 14 residues. This CDR3 reads CASSLGGARAEQFF. CDR3 DNA (partial): TGTGCCAGCAGTTTAGGGGGGGCGCGTGCTGAGCAGTTC.

In this sample, this clone turned up once. Gene names follow the mouse nomenclature. The read stops 1 residue short of the end of the CDR3; the missing end is completed from the germline J gene. V is TRBV23 and J is TRBJ2-1; the table assigns TRBD1, which was not confirmed against the DNA. The length of the CDR3 is 15 residues. Per germline, CDR1 KGHTA and CDR2 FQNQQP. The covered CDR3 bases are TGCTCCAGCAGGCCTCCCGGGACAGTCTATGCTGAGCAGTTC. Translating gives CSSRPPGTVYAEQF. The full CDR3 is CSSRPPGTVYAEQFF.

This clone was picked up a small number of times. Any gene name here is a mouse gene name. The read comes to an end 1 residue before the CDR3 does, leaving the germline J gene to fill in the end. The chain employs TRBV2 and TRBJ1-5; TRBD1 is a possible D gene (6 bases). The CDR3 sequence is 15 residues long. V was shortened by 0 bases and J by 2 bases, with 8 bases between the two germline ends. In germline, CDR1 is LGHNA, CDR2 YSYQKL. Incomplete CDR3 DNA: TGTGCCAGCAGCCAAGAGGCAGGGGACAACCAGGCTCCGCTT. Translation: CASSQEAGDNQAPL. The whole CDR3 protein reads CASSQEAGDNQAPLF.

Comments on this clone: Gene names follow the mouse nomenclature. The read ends 1 residue before the CDR3 terminus; that terminus is restored from the germline J gene. The chain has TRBV3 and TRBJ2-4; 7 bases are shared with TRBD2. This CDR3 spans 13 amino acids. Germline V lookup: CDR1 SNHLY, CDR2 FYNGKV (reference sequence). V was clipped by 5 bases and J by 4 bases; unmatched bases: 3. The CDR3 reads CASSPGLENTLYF. The CDR3 DNA, read in part, is TGTGCCAGCAGCCCCGGACTGGAAAACACCTTGTAC.

As regards this clone: Any gene name here is a mouse gene name. The read gets to within 1 residue of the CDR3 end, and the germline J gene fills in the rest. The chain employs TRBV26 and TRBJ1-1; D not certain. Germline-derived CDR1 and CDR2 are KGHPV and FQNQEV (reference sequence). Trimming cost V 4 bases and J 0 bases, with 6 bases left between them. The CDR3 extends over 13 amino acids. The CDR3 is CASSRDANTEVFF. The sequenced part of the CDR3 DNA is TGTGCCAGCAGTCGGGATGCAAACACAGAAGTCTTC.

Of note for this clone: The germline and genes are mouse ones. The CDR3 end lies 1 residue beyond the end of the read and is filled in from the germline J gene. V is TRBV26 and J is TRBJ2-2, with D maybe TRBD1 (7 bases). The CDR3 consists of 15 residues. CDR1 KGHPV and CDR2 FQNQEV come from the germline V gene (reference sequence). V lost 3 bases, J lost 2 bases, and 10 bases lay in between. CDR3 in amino acids: CASSLPGGNTGQLYF. Incomplete CDR3 DNA: TGTGCCAGCAGTCTTCCAGGGGGGAACACCGGGCAGCTCTAC.

Regarding this clone: These gene names are mouse names. CDR3 protein: CASRPDSSQNTLYF. The DNA read from the CDR3 is TGTGCCAGCAGGCCGGACAGTAGTCAAAACACCTTGTAC. The gene calls are TRBV3 and TRBJ2-4, with D tentatively TRBD1 (6 bases). The read ends 1 residue shy of where the CDR3 ends; the end is completed using the germline J gene. The V gene's germline CDR1 is SNHLY and CDR2 FYNGKV (reference sequence). The CDR3 length is 14 residues. Trimming took 6 bases from V and 0 from J, leaving 10 bases between them. Looking up the rest from reference TRBV3 and TRBJ2-4 gives the full variable domain: GPKVLQIPSHQIIDMGQMVTLNCDPVSNHLYFYWYKQILGQQMEFLVNFYNGKVMEKSKLFKDQFSVERPDGSYFTLKIQPTALEDSAVYFCASRPDSSQNTLYFGAGTRLSVL.

In regard to this clone: These gene names are mouse names. The read ends 1 residue early relative to the CDR3; the germline J gene fills the gap. The rearrangement uses TRBV4 and TRBJ2-4; 7 bases agree with TRBD1. V gave up 5 bases and J gave up 3 bases; unmatched junction bases: 5. Per germline, CDR1 LGHDT and CDR2 YNNKQL (reference sequence). The CDR3 spans 14 residues. The CDR3 sequence: CASSHRQGQNTLYF. The DNA read from the CDR3 is TGTGCCAGCAGCCATAGACAGGGACAAAACACCTTGTAC.